This record looks at one TCR beta chain sequence and its context. The antigen is not known. Here immunoSEQ multiplex PCR was the method, and the copy in TCRdb shows in-frame clones only, minus some. This table has about 110,000 clones, about 85% appearing once. Germline CDR1 LNHNV, CDR2 YYDKDF (reference sequence). The ends were cut back, 3 bases at V and 3 bases at J, with 12 bases in the middle. CDR3 length: 15 amino acids. This specimen belongs to a study of cytomegalovirus exposure and HLA in healthy donors. Across the study: The 90 to 150 validation repertoires used a platform that matched the one used for the 550 to 800 first-cohort repertoires, as a later analysis reported. Study-level points and caveats: Across donors, most TCRs were seen rarely, yet some public ones were widespread. TCR clusters originating in the first cohort tended to co-occur in the 110 or so validation repertoires, according to a later analysis. Researchers catalogued some 160 TCR beta chains as cytomegalovirus-associated.

The V and J genes are TRBV15 and TRBJ1-5; the D gene is possibly TRBD1 (5 bases). This clonotype was sampled from a woman under 30 in good health and CMV-seronegative. The sequenced sample was PBMCs. The CDR3 DNA reads TGTGCCACCAGCAGGGGAGGGGATCTCAATCAGCCCCAGCATTTT. Translating gives CATSRGGDLNQPQHF. Full variable domain (remainder filled in from reference TRBV15 and TRBJ1-5): DAMVIQNPRYQVTQFGKPVTLSCSQTLNHNVMYWYQQKSSQAPKLLFHYYDKDFNNEADTPDNFQSRRPNTSFCFLDIRSPGLGDTAMYLCATSRGGDLNQPQHFGDGTRLSIL.